The present T cell receptor (beta chain) was sequenced within a study of cytomegalovirus exposure and HLA in healthy donors. Study conclusions and caveats: A later analysis reportedly identified an Asian-associated ancestry cluster as carrying fewer N-insertions than the roughly 700-donor mean.

Samples came from healthy bone marrow donors. Primers included in the PCR were 60 Vbeta and 13 Jbeta primers. Profiled with immunoSEQ multiplex PCR; TCRdb holds only in-frame clones, not every one. In the table there are fewer than 250,000 clones, roughly 84% of which are singletons. This CDR3 contains 12 residues. Germline loops: CDR1 GTSNPN, CDR2 SVGIG (reference sequence). Trimming removed 1 base at V and 4 bases at J, with 8 bases between. About this clone itself: Its target is not known.

Sequenced material: PBMCs. This TCR derives from a human donor in good health. The chain combines TRBV30 with TRBJ2-7; tentatively, D is TRBD1 (5 bases). CDR3 sequence (DNA): TGTGCCTGGAGTGAAGGGGATTACGAGCAGTACTTC. Translating it yields CAWSEGDYEQYF.